This section outlines one TCR beta chain sequence together with its context. It has no known antigen specificity. No base quality values were provided; no much bigger clone lies one nucleotide off. The donors were roughly 38 Caucasian individuals from Russia, aged roughly 6 to 100 years, who were systemically healthy. Ten milliliters of peripheral blood were drawn from each donor into EDTA-treated Vacutainer tubes. PBMCs were isolated by Ficoll-Paque density-gradient centrifugation, with at least 6 million obtained per sample. Trizol reagent was used to extract total RNA from the PBMCs, yielding at least 6 micrograms per sample. The percentages of naive CD45RAhigh/CD27high T cells were determined by flow cytometry on a PBMC aliquot from every donor. The CDR3 sequence holds 14 residues, the cysteine and phenylalanine included. Kept here is only the CDR3 DNA, which spans 42 bases and is read in frame from base 1. CDR1 is given as SGHTA and CDR2 as FQGNSA, both from the germline V gene.

This record comes from a study of blood T cells in healthy people across ages (dated by TCRdb to 2013 to 2016). With respect to the entire study: In model experiments, template switching captured about one uniquely barcoded TCR beta cDNA molecule for every two T cells. Using deep sequencing normalized with unique cDNA molecular identifiers, the study measured how TCR beta repertoire diversity changes with age. Donors were grouped into four age groups: young (average approximately 15 years), middle-aged (39), aged (roughly 67) and long-lived (less than 85). To avoid experimental bias, donors of different ages were spread randomly across the sequencing lanes. Two additional independent replicas of 1 million unique cDNA reads from the same blood draw were analyzed for two donors (one aged 18 to 30 and one aged 80 or older).

Library preparation employed 5' RACE. TCRdb lists the instrument as Illumina HiSeq 2500. A second PCR of about 7 to 12 cycles was performed with a sample-barcoded 5' primer and a J-beta primer mix. Each TCR beta cDNA molecule received a unique molecular identifier from a template-switch 5' adaptor carrying 12 random nucleotides. Each sample yielded at least 2.5 million CDR3-containing paired-end reads. All of the RNA was converted into first-strand cDNA using the Mint cDNA synthesis kit, with a TRBC-specific oligonucleotide serving as the primer. All cDNA was treated with uracil-DNA glycosylase and then went through a first 18-cycle PCR with the universal primers M1SS and BC2_uni_R. Turning to the authors' computational methods: Normalization of each sample was performed by random selection of 1 million high-quality reads, each carrying a distinct molecular identifier. Reads with shared molecular identifiers were discarded instead of being binned into consensus sequences. MiTCR, run with a Q25 quality threshold and the strictest error-elimination algorithm, handled CDR3 identification, clonotype clustering and error correction. Lower-bound total TCR beta diversity was estimated with a nonparametric unseen species model using Euler transformation. TCRdb reran the public reads through fastp at Q25 and MiXCR, keeping productive beta chains. Rows are combined by CDR3 protein, so each entry shows the most common genes and DNA. These V and J calls derive from TCRdb rather than the authors' analysis. Here the sample has around 600,000 distinct CDR3 sequences; 40% to 55% occur a single time. Of the sample, around 23% falls within the top ten clones.

The research as a whole found: Bulk unsorted PBMC profiling prevented conclusive comparison of naive and antigen-experienced compartments. Compared with the aged group, the long-lived group had more naive CD4+ T cells, fewer expanded clones and increased TCR diversity, suggesting age selection. Total diversity estimates from one million sequenced T cells were considered lower bounds and underestimates. Because donor CMV infection status was unknown, age-related changes in expanded clonotypes were potentially confounded. As age increased, observed TCR beta diversity per million T cells dropped in a roughly linear way, and a significant reduction was already evident by age roughly 36. A strong correlation was found between observed TCR beta diversity and the percentage of naive T cells measured by flow cytometry.

The chain couples TRBV7-2 to TRBJ2-7, with 9 bases aligning to TRBD2. The J call may not be correct, given that the DNA end is closer to TRBJ2-5. The clonotype originates from a man at least 80 years old in good health. Source material: blood. The nucleotides read TGTGCCAGCAGCCACGGGACTAGCTGGGAGACCCAGTACTTC. Protein translation: CASSHGTSWETQYF.